This T cell receptor (beta chain) was obtained from a study of cytomegalovirus exposure and HLA in healthy donors. Study as a whole: Early on, a data release was issued that held roughly 80 million unique TCRs from HLA-typed donors.

The J segment lost 5 bases and the V segment lost 1 base, leaving 10 bases of the junction unmatched. From germline, CDR1 is SGHTA and CDR2 FQGNSA. CDR3 length equals 17 residues. In the PCR, 60 Vbeta and 13 Jbeta primers were used. Some clones are missing from TCRdb's copy, which holds only in-frame ones; the method was immunoSEQ multiplex PCR. With tens of thousands of clones in the sample, the ten largest clones hold roughly 5.9%. The rearrangement links TRBV7-2 to TRBJ2-5; 10 bases map to TRBD2. Sequencing input: PBMCs. This receptor was taken from a human donor in good health. CDR3 region: CASSLVRLAGVMETQYF. CDR3 nucleotides: TGTGCCAGCAGCTTAGTGAGGCTAGCGGGGGTTATGGAGACCCAGTACTTC.